This TCR beta chain was identified during a study of PD-1 blockade in classical Hodgkin lymphoma (dated by TCRdb to the early 2020s). For the study in its entirety: Nivolumab dosing was 3 mg/kg intravenously every 2 weeks, continuing until either disease progression or unacceptable toxicity. A peripheral blood immune signature of response to PD-1 blockade in classical Hodgkin lymphoma was defined using TCR beta sequencing and CyTOF. Study-level results and caveats: The study was limited to a single clinical trial cohort, and causes of repertoire differences, possibly disease activity or prior therapy, remained undefined. Among trial patients, those achieving complete response had baseline diversity similar to that of newly diagnosed patients, while diversity was significantly lower in partial responders and progressors. Baseline TCR diversity was reported to be lower in newly diagnosed patients than in healthy donors, and even lower in relapsed/refractory patients. Lower diversity was observed in patients in whom nivolumab was started less than 1 year after ASCT, and these patients were excluded from later analyses so that confounding by immune reconstitution would be avoided. By C4D1, a significant rise was seen in CD4+ TCR diversity but not in CD8+ TCR diversity (p=0.0027 vs p=0.16), and the rise was most apparent among complete responders (p=0.02).

Genomic DNA was isolated using the Qiagen DNeasy kit from unsorted PBMCs as well as from negatively selected CD4+ and CD8+ fractions. TCR beta CDR3 regions were subjected to amplification by immunoSEQ multiplex PCR with primers that anneal to V and J segments. A synthetic immune receptor repertoire was used to minimize amplification bias, and any residual bias was removed computationally once sequencing was done. The original pipeline was this. Repertoire diversity was quantified as the Shannon entropy index using custom Python scripts. Unsorted, CD4+ and CD8+ repertoires were analyzed separately, except in combined analyses where CD4+ and CD8+ sequences were merged in silico. Clonal expansion was defined as at least a 2-fold frequency increase after treatment relative to C1D1, with a pseudocount of 0.5 for undetected baseline clones. Singleton clones were defined as clones with 0 or 1 copy at C1D1, and non-singleton clones were defined as clones with 2 or more copies. Clones expanded in unsorted samples were labelled as CD4+, CD8+ or unknown by matching protein sequences in sorted samples from the same patient. Wilcoxon tests were applied to paired samples to test diversity changes from C1D1 to C4D1. TCRdb provides this immuneACCESS table in a form limited to in-frame rearrangements. Some clones are lacking; in checked studies, under half of them reflect an unresolved V gene, and why the rest are absent is not known. The DNA gave D and trimming, while V, J and clone size come from that table. For this sample the table gives roughly 56,000 clones, of which roughly 87% were detected only once. Jointly, the top ten make up less than 9% of the sample.

As encoded in the germline V gene, CDR1 is SGHRS while CDR2 is YFSETQ. The cysteine opens and the phenylalanine closes a CDR3 of 15 amino acids. The entry retains the CDR3 DNA only, 45 bases that are in frame from base 1. After removal of 0 bases from V and 9 bases from J, the junction retains 7 bases not matched to a gene. Per the publication, the time point label means: cycle 4 day 1 (C4D1), after less than 7 weeks of nivolumab. Every trial patient had relapsed after autologous stem cell transplantation, and cohorts A, B and C differed in prior brentuximab vedotin exposure. The trial cohort included around 60 patients with relapsed/refractory classical Hodgkin lymphoma, and each patient had a best overall response of complete response, partial response or progressive disease. Single-agent nivolumab was administered to trial patients in the multi-cohort phase II CheckMate 205 trial. An independent review committee assessed best overall response by applying the 2007 International Working Group response criteria. Trial PBMCs were collected immediately before nivolumab initiation (C1D1) and during therapy at cycle 2 day 1 and cycle 4 day 1. Peripheral blood was collected in 8 mL Vacutainer Cell Preparation Tubes, from which PBMCs were isolated by centrifugation and then cryopreserved.

On this clone: Its antigen has not been determined. The sample holds no much larger clone one base away, and base qualities are not on file.

Sequenced here: peripheral blood mononuclear cells (PBMCs), sampled before the fourth cycle of nivolumab. The rearranged segments are TRBV5-1 and TRBJ2-1; TRBD1 aligns with 9 central bases. The source of this sequence is a human donor with classical Hodgkin lymphoma. DNA sequence: TGCGCCAGCAGCTTGGCCGGGACAGGGCAGGGTGAGCAGTTCTTC. Its translation is CASSLAGTGQGEQFF.